This TCR beta chain came from a study of regulatory T cells in long-lasting Graves disease. For the study at large: Newly diagnosed Graves' patients had taken antithyroid drugs under 3 months.

Germline CDR1 reads KGHDR; CDR2 reads SFDVKD. CDR3 length: 14 residues. Trimming removed 4 bases from V and 5 bases from J, with 13 bases in between. Construction of the TCR beta libraries employed iRepertoire HTBI primers in conjunction with Arm-PCR of CDR3 regions. A single record per CDR3 protein comes from TCRdb applying MiXCR to the multiplex PCR reads. The table has roughly 400,000 distinct CDR3 sequences, 14% to 15% seen once. Sample time point: newly diagnosed GD, antithyroid drugs for less than 3 months. PBMC RNA was the source of the TCR library. Graves' disease diagnosis followed American Thyroid Association guidelines. Roughly 9.5-milliliter peripheral blood samples went into EDTA tubes. These sequences were also reported in another study, on T cells in Graves' hyperthyroidism and ophthalmopathy. That investigation notes: The TCR CDR3 was amplified in a first-round RT-PCR using the HTBI primer set.

The sequences come from peripheral blood mononuclear cells (PBMCs), collected at new diagnosis, from a patient treated with antithyroid drugs. The TCR was taken from a woman aged 40 to 50 with Graves disease. The chain employs TRBV24-1 and TRBJ1-2, with no clear D. The CDR3 spells CATSDPNQGYGYTF. The CDR3 DNA is TGTGCCACCAGTGACCCCAACCAAGGGTATGGCTACACCTTC.